A single T cell receptor (beta chain) is shown here with its context. The protocol was immunoSEQ multiplex PCR, while the TCRdb copy is restricted to in-frame clones and leaves out a portion. The data contain about 73,000 clones, 80% to 90% of them singletons. The data were obtained in a study of blood T cell repertoires in COVID-19. Study context: From T cells, B-cell-depleted T cells, or PBMCs came the material, which was cDNA or gDNA.

V was trimmed by 5 bases and J by 4 bases, leaving 12 bases between them. Germline V gene lookup returns CDR1 MGHRA and CDR2 YSYEKL. The CDR3 covers 14 residues. The sequence came from a man aged 50 to 59 with active COVID-19. The genes are TRBV4-1 and TRBJ1-5; D perhaps matches TRBD1 (5 bases). The sequenced sample was peripheral blood. The CDR3 nucleotides are TGCGCCAGCAGCTCATCAGGGCGTAATCAGCCCCAGCATTTT. As protein: CASSSSGRNQPQHF.